This T cell receptor beta chain was recovered during a study of tumor-infiltrating lymphocytes in localized non-small cell lung cancer. Study-wide results and caveats: No T-cell fraction difference was seen between IM1 and IM2 tumors.

This CDR3 region has 14 residues. Trimming removed 5 bases from V and 2 bases from J; junction bases left unmatched: 2. The germline V gene has CDR1 SGHNT and CDR2 YYREEE (reference sequence). Sequenced by immunoSEQ multiplex PCR; TCRdb stores in-frame clones only, minus some. The table records about 23,000 clones, approximately 73% of them present only once. In its sample, this clone was seen a few times. Its antigen is not identified. This sequence was found in a human donor with non-small cell lung cancer. The sequenced material came from lung tumor tissue. The chain uses TRBV5-4 and TRBJ1-2, with TRBD1 matching over 11 bases. In nucleotides, the CDR3 is TGTGCCAGCAGACGGGACAGGGGGAACTATGGCTACACCTTC. The encoded protein is CASRRDRGNYGYTF.